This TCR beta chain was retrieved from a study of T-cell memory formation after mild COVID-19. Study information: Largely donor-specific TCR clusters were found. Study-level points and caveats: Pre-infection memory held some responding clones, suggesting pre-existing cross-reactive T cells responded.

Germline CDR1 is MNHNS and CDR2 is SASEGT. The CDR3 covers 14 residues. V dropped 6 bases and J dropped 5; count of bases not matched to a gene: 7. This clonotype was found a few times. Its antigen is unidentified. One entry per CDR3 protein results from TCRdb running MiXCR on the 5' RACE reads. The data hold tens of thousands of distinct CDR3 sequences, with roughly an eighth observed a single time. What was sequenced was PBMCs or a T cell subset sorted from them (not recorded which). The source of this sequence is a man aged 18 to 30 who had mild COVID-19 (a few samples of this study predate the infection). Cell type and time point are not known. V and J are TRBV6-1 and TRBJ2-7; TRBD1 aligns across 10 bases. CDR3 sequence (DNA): TGTGCCAGCAGCGGTGGGACAGGGGACCACGAGCAGTACTTC. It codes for CASSGGTGDHEQYF.